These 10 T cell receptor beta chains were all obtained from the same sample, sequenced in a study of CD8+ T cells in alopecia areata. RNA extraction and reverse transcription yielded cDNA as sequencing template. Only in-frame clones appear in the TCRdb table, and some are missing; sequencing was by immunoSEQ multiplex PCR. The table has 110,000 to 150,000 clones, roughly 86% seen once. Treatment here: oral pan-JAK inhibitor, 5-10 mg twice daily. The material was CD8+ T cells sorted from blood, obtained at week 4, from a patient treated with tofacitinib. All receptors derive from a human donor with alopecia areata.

CDR3 nucleotide sequence: TGCGCCAGCACCTCGTACAGGGATTATAGCAATCAGCCCCAGCATTTT. Its translation: CASTSYRDYSNQPQHF. This chain links TRBV5-1 with TRBJ1-5, with D possibly being TRBD1 (6 bases). V was pared by 6 bases and J by 0 bases, with 16 bases between. Germline CDR1 SGHRS, CDR2 YFSETQ. The CDR3 runs to 16 residues.

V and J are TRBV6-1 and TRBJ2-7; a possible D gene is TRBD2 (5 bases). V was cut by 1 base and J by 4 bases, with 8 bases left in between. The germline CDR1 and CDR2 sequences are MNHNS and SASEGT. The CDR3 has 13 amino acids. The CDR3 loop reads CASSEGTPYEQYF. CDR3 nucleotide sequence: TGTGCCAGCAGTGAAGGGACTCCTTACGAGCAGTACTTC.

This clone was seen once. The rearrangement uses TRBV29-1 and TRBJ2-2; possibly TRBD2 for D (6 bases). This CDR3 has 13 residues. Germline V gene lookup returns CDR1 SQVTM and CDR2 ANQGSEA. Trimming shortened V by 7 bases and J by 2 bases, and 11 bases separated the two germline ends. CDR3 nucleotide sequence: TGCAGCGGCCGGGACTTTAACACCGGGGAGCTGTTTTTT. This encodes CSGRDFNTGELFF.

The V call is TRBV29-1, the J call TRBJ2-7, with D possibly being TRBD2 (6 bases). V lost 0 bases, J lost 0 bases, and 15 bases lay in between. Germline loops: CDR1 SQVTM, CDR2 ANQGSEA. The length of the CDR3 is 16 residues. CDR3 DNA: TGCAGCGTTGAAGACCTATCGCGGGGTAGCTCCTACGAGCAGTACTTC. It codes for CSVEDLSRGSSYEQYF.

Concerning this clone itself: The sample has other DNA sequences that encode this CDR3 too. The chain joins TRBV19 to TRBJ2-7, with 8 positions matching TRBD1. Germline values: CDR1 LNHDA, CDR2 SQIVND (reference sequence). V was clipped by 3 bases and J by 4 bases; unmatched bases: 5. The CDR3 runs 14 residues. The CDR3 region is CASSIGTGGYEQYF. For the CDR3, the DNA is TGTGCCAGTAGTATCGGGACAGGTGGTTACGAGCAGTACTTC.

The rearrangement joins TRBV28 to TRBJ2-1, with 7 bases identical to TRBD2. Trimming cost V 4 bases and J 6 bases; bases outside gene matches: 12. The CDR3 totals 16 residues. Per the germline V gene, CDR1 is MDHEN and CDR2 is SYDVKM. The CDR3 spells CASSSTRREGRNEQFF. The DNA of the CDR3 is TGTGCCAGCAGTTCGACAAGGAGGGAGGGCCGCAATGAGCAGTTCTTC.

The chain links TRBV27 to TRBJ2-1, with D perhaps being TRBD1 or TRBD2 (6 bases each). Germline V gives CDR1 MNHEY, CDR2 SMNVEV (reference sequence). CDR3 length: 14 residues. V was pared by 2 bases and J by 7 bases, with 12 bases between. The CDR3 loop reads CASSLAGGQNEQFF. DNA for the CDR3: TGTGCCAGCAGTTTAGCCGGGGGCCAGAATGAGCAGTTCTTC.

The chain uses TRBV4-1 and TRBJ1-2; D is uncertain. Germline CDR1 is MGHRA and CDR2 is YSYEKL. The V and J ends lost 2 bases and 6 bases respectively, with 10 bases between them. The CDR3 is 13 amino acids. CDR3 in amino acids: CASSQLREDGYTF. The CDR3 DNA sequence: TGCGCCAGCAGCCAACTGAGGGAGGATGGCTACACCTTC.

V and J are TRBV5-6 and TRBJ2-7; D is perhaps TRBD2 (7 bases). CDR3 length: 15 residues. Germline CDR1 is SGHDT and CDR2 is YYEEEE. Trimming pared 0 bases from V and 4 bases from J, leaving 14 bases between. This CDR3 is CASSLGGGRDYEQYF. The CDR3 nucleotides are TGTGCCAGCAGCTTGGGCGGGGGCCGGGATTACGAGCAGTACTTC.

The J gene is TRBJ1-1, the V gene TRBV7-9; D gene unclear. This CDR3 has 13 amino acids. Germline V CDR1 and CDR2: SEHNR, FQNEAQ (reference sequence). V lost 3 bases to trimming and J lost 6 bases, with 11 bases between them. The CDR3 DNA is TGTGCCAGCAGCTTCGGGTCGACCTCTGAAGCTTTCTTT. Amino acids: CASSFGSTSEAFF.